A single sample is the source of the 26 T cell receptor beta chains below, sequenced in a study of spatial heterogeneity in lung cancer. The time point: blood at routine non-recurrence follow-up after resection. TCRdb re-derived calls from the 5' RACE reads in MiXCR, one entry per CDR3 protein. This sample has roughly 4,000 distinct CDR3 sequences, with roughly 24% found just once. Specimen: PBMCs, collected at follow-up. The receptors shown here come from a male donor with early-stage non-small cell lung cancer.

The DNA for the CDR3 is TGTGCCAGCAGTTACTCCCGAGGAGCGCCGAACACTGAAGCTTTCTTT. Translation gives CASSYSRGAPNTEAFF. The chain uses TRBV6-5 and TRBJ1-1; unclear D gene. Trimming removed 0 bases at V and 1 base at J, with 12 bases between. The CDR3 is 16 amino acids. Germline CDR1 is MNHEY and CDR2 is SVGAGI.

This clonotype was counted many times. V gene TRBV7-2 combines with J gene TRBJ1-5; D is undetermined. Looked up from germline, CDR1 is SGHTA and CDR2 is FQGNSA. This CDR3 has 14 residues. Trimming left V 3 bases short and J 0 bases short, with 6 bases between. The CDR3 bases are TGTGCCAGCAGCTTTTTGGGTAGCAATCAGCCCCAGCATTTT. It encodes CASSFLGSNQPQHF.

By proportion, this clonotype is medium-sized. This chain joins TRBV5-1 and TRBJ2-7; 11 bases match TRBD1. Germline values: CDR1 SGHRS, CDR2 YFSETQ. This CDR3 region has 14 residues. J lost 5 bases, V lost 4 bases, and 5 bases had no gene match. In DNA, the CDR3 is TGCGCCAGCAGCACGGACAGGGGGCTTAACGAGCAGTACTTC. Its translation: CASSTDRGLNEQYF.

This clonotype is labeled as medium-sized (0.01 to 0.1%). V and J are TRBV11-1 and TRBJ1-1, with D uncertain. The CDR3 length is 16 residues. The ends were cut back, 6 bases at V and 6 bases at J, with 23 bases in the middle. Germline CDR1 is SGHAT and CDR2 is FQDESV (reference sequence). CDR3 loop: CASSLSWTPLDAEAFF. Here the CDR3 DNA reads TGTGCCAGCAGTCTGTCCTGGACGCCCCTTGACGCTGAAGCTTTCTTT. The whole variable domain, filled in from reference TRBV11-1 and TRBJ1-1, reads EAEVAQSPRYKITEKSQAVAFWCDPISGHATLYWYRQILGQGPELLVQFQDESVVDDSQLPKDRFSAERLKGVDSTLKIQPAELGDSAMYLCASSLSWTPLDAEAFFGQGTRLTVV.

The CDR3 protein is CASSLNPGLAGRGDTQYF. CDR3 in DNA: TGTGCCAGCAGCTTAAATCCGGGACTAGCGGGCCGGGGAGATACGCAGTATTTT. The chain couples TRBV11-2 to TRBJ2-3; 12 bases are shared with TRBD2. After removal of 2 bases from V and 5 bases from J, the junction contained 11 bases not matched to a gene. This CDR3 comprises 18 residues. Germline CDR1 reads SGHAT; CDR2 reads FQNNGV.

The chain recombines TRBV28 with TRBJ2-5, with 11 bases identical to TRBD2. The germline V gene has CDR1 MDHEN and CDR2 SYDVKM. Losses at the gene ends were 4 bases for V and 3 bases for J; bases not matched to a gene: 4. The CDR3 sequence is 15 residues long. CDR3 DNA: TGTGCCAGCAGTTCACTAGCGGGGGAGGAAGAGACCCAGTACTTC. Amino acids: CASSSLAGEEETQYF.

In its sample, this clonotype is medium-sized. The chain recombines TRBV19 with TRBJ2-6; D possibly corresponds to TRBD1 (5 bases). Germline CDR1 is LNHDA and CDR2 is SQIVND (reference sequence). With 0 bases removed from V and 0 bases from J, the gap between germline ends came to 12 bases. The CDR3 has 18 amino acids. In DNA form, the CDR3 reads TGTGCCAGTAGTATAGATCCCCCAGGGCGCTCTGGGGCCAACGTCCTGACTTTC. It yields the protein CASSIDPPGRSGANVLTF.

The chain carries TRBV4-2 and TRBJ1-6; D gene ambiguous. This CDR3 has 13 residues. V lost 0 bases, J lost 10 bases, and 7 bases lay in between. The germline V gene has CDR1 LGHNA and CDR2 YNFKEQ. The CDR3 nucleotides read TGTGCCAGCAGCCAAGAACTTCGGTCACCCCTCCACTTT. It translates to CASSQELRSPLHF.

This clonotype was counted ten times or more. The gene calls are TRBV2 and TRBJ2-5; the D gene is possibly TRBD1 (6 bases). Trimming cost V 8 bases and J 7 bases, with 17 bases left between them. In germline, CDR1 is SNHLY, CDR2 FYNNEI. The CDR3 loop spans 13 amino acids. CDR3 bases: TGTGCCAGCCTACCGGTCTCCAGGGGGACCCAGTACTTC. Encoded protein: CASLPVSRGTQYF.

This clonotype qualifies as medium-sized. The CDR3 here is CSAKVTDNYGYTF. The CDR3 DNA reads as TGCAGTGCGAAAGTGACAGACAACTATGGCTACACCTTC. The chain is built from TRBV20-1 and TRBJ1-2, with a weak D call TRBD1 (5 bases). This CDR3 contains 13 residues. Germline V gene lookup returns CDR1 DFQATT and CDR2 SNEGSKA (reference sequence). V was cut by 6 bases and J by 2 bases, with 13 bases left in between.

The rearrangement joins TRBV5-1 to TRBJ1-1; D is ambiguous. Germline V gives CDR1 SGHRS, CDR2 YFSETQ. This CDR3 is 15 amino acids long. Trimming pared 1 base from V and 3 bases from J, leaving 13 bases between. This chain's CDR3 is CASSLIGSGDTEAFF. The DNA for the CDR3 is TGCGCCAGCAGCTTGATTGGGAGTGGGGACACTGAAGCTTTCTTT.

Within the sample, this clonotype is medium-sized. The rearrangement links TRBV5-1 to TRBJ2-5; 7 nucleotides match TRBD1. CDR3 length equals 15 residues. With 5 bases clipped from V and 4 bases from J, the junction kept 11 bases outside the gene matches. Germline V gene sequence: CDR1 SGHRS, CDR2 YFSETQ. The CDR3 region is CASRLTGTVLETQYF. The CDR3 nucleotides are TGCGCCAGCAGGCTGACCGGGACAGTCCTAGAGACCCAGTACTTC.

A few counts support this clonotype. The rearrangement joins TRBV20-1 to TRBJ2-6, with 7 nucleotides matching TRBD1. Germline CDR1 and CDR2: DFQATT and SNEGSKA (reference sequence). The CDR3 is 16 amino acids. With V trimmed by 2 bases and J by 2 bases, 6 bases remained unmatched. The CDR3 reads CSARKTGLTGANVLTF. CDR3 nucleotide sequence: TGCAGTGCTAGAAAGACAGGGCTGACTGGGGCCAACGTCCTGACTTTC.

This clonotype was seen more than once but under ten times. This chain connects TRBV6-2 or TRBV6-3 to TRBJ2-3; 7 nucleotides match TRBD2. This CDR3 comprises 15 residues. Unmatched junction bases numbered 6, after V lost 2 bases and J lost 4 bases. Germline V gene sequence: CDR1 MNHEY, CDR2 SVGEGT. The CDR3 protein is CASSYRGRGADTQYF. For the CDR3, the DNA is TGTGCCAGCAGTTACCGCGGGAGAGGGGCAGATACGCAGTATTTT.

V and J are TRBV28 and TRBJ2-1, with TRBD2 identical over 12 bases. This CDR3 comprises 17 residues. Germline V CDR1 and CDR2: MDHEN, SYDVKM. V gave up 5 bases and J gave up 7 bases; unmatched junction bases: 12. CDR3 bases: TGTGCCAGCAGTCCGACCACTCTAGCGGGAGGGATTAATGAGCAGTTCTTC. It specifies CASSPTTLAGGINEQFF.

In its sample, this clonotype ranks as medium-sized. The chain links TRBV6-6 to TRBJ1-2; TRBD1 agrees at 7 bases. This CDR3 has 14 amino acids. The germline gives CDR1 MNHNY, CDR2 SVGAGI (reference sequence). J was trimmed by 4 bases and V by 5 bases; bases with no gene match: 7. CDR3 DNA: TGTGCCAGCAGTGCCCAGGGACAGTCCTATGGCTACACCTTC. Translation gives CASSAQGQSYGYTF.

In its sample, this clonotype ranks as medium-sized. The V and J genes are TRBV27 and TRBJ1-1; possibly TRBD1 for D (5 bases). The CDR3 runs 15 residues. Germline V gene data show CDR1 as MNHEY and CDR2 as SMNVEV (reference sequence). V lost 0 bases to trimming and J lost 5 bases, with 13 bases between them. CDR3 nucleotide sequence: TGTGCCAGCAGTTTATCGGGCGGGGCTGGGACTGAAGCTTTCTTT. This sequence encodes CASSLSGGAGTEAFF.

This clonotype qualifies as medium-sized. The V gene is TRBV27, the J gene TRBJ2-2; TRBD1 is a possible D gene (6 bases). The CDR3 totals 13 residues. With 4 bases removed from V and 6 bases from J, the gap between germline ends came to 9 bases. CDR1 MNHEY and CDR2 SMNVEV come from the germline V gene (reference sequence). The CDR3 is CASSSTGSGELFF. DNA of the CDR3: TGTGCCAGCAGTTCAACAGGGTCCGGGGAGCTGTTTTTT.

This clonotype is termed medium-sized. The rearrangement links TRBV4-1 to TRBJ2-7, with D maybe TRBD2 (5 bases). The germline gives CDR1 MGHRA, CDR2 YSYEKL. V dropped 1 base and J dropped 2 bases, with 12 bases sitting between them. The CDR3 totals 15 residues. The CDR3 bases are TGCGCCAGCAGCCAAGTCAGCACGGGGACCTACGAGCAGTACTTC. Its translation is CASSQVSTGTYEQYF.

V gene TRBV20-1 combines with J gene TRBJ2-1; D gene uncertain. Germline CDR1 and CDR2: DFQATT and SNEGSKA (reference sequence). This CDR3 region has 15 residues. V was clipped by 5 bases and J by 0 bases, with 14 bases between them. The CDR3 DNA reads TGCAGTGCTTGTAGTAGGGCTAGCTCCTACAATGAGCAGTTCTTC. This gives the protein CSACSRASSYNEQFF.

Relative to its sample, this clonotype is medium-sized. This chain connects TRBV7-3 to TRBJ2-1; 9 nucleotides line up with TRBD2. Germline assignment: CDR1 SGHTA and CDR2 FQGTGA. This CDR3 has 15 amino acids. V shed 2 bases and J 3 bases; nucleotides not matched to a gene: 2. Here the CDR3 DNA reads TGTGCCAGCAGCTTAGCGGGAGGGTTCTACAATGAGCAGTTCTTC. Its protein product is CASSLAGGFYNEQFF.

This clonotype counts as large. V gene TRBV10-1 combines with J gene TRBJ2-7; a possible D gene is TRBD1 (6 bases). Germline CDR1 is WNHNN and CDR2 is SYGVQD (reference sequence). Trimming took 6 bases from V and 3 from J, leaving 6 bases between them. The CDR3 runs 11 residues. The CDR3 DNA follows: TGCGCCAGCAGCAGGGGCTACGAGCAGTACTTC. Protein sequence: CASSRGYEQYF.

This clonotype was seen many times. The chain has TRBV4-1 and TRBJ1-1; D not resolved. V shed 0 bases and J shed 5 bases, with 7 bases lying between them. The CDR3 consists of 13 residues. CDR1 and CDR2 from the germline V gene are MGHRA and YSYEKL. In DNA, the CDR3 is TGCGCCAGCAGCCAAGATCGGGAAACTGAAGCTTTCTTT. Translation: CASSQDRETEAFF.

The chain is built from TRBV29-1 and TRBJ2-2; TRBD2 might be the D (6 bases). This CDR3 spans 15 amino acids. V gave up 4 bases and J gave up 5 bases, with 17 bases separating them. Looked up from germline, CDR1 is SQVTM and CDR2 is ANQGSEA. The CDR3 DNA reads as TGCAGCGTTGGCGGATATGATCGGGGGACCGGGGAGCTGTTTTTT. It is translated as CSVGGYDRGTGELFF.

This clonotype is termed medium-sized. The chain joins TRBV5-1 to TRBJ1-2; no definite D call. This CDR3 is built from 13 residues. V shed 5 bases and J shed 1 base, with 9 bases lying between them. Germline V gene sequence: CDR1 SGHRS, CDR2 YFSETQ. In DNA, the CDR3 is TGCGCCAGCAGGGAAGACGGTAACTATGGCTACACCTTC. This translates into CASREDGNYGYTF.

The chain combines TRBV4-1 with TRBJ2-5, with 10 bases aligning to TRBD2. Germline V gene lookup returns CDR1 MGHRA and CDR2 YSYEKL. The V gene end was trimmed by 3 bases and the J gene end by 5 bases; junction bases not matched to a gene: 12. CDR3 length: 17 amino acids. CDR3 DNA sequence: TGCGCCAGCAGCCAGTATCCCGAAGCGGGGGGGCGGGAGACCCAGTACTTC. Its protein product is CASSQYPEAGGRETQYF.